The sample holds a few counts of the clone carrying this T cell receptor (beta chain). Antigen unknown. This entry comes from a study of human T cells and chemical hapten exposure. Study summary: Yields of TCR per sample differed, chiefly owing to small differences in pooled library volume. Study outcomes and limitations: DPC sensitization left the count of TCRs above 1 in 1000 unchanged.

The time point was: pre-sensitization, week 0. Specified treatment: therapeutic diphenylcyclopropenone sensitization with weekly scalp DPC. A single record per CDR3 protein comes from TCRdb applying MiXCR to the RACE reads. Among a few hundred thousand distinct CDR3 sequences listed, 4.5% to 7% were seen once. Germline V lookup: CDR1 MNHEY, CDR2 SVGEGT. Trimming removed 0 bases from V and 0 bases from J, with 19 bases in between. CDR3 size: 19 residues. The chain uses TRBV6-2 or TRBV6-3 and TRBJ2-3, with D maybe TRBD1 (6 bases). This material consisted of whole blood, taken in connection with sensitization to the hapten diphenylcyclopropenone (DPC). The clonotype comes from a woman aged 18-35 years with alopecia areata. Some clones in this sample may be carry-over from other donors' samples. The DNA of the CDR3 is TGTGCCAGCAGTTACTCACTGACGACCCAACAGGGTAGCACAGATACGCAGTATTTT. It encodes CASSYSLTTQQGSTDTQYF.